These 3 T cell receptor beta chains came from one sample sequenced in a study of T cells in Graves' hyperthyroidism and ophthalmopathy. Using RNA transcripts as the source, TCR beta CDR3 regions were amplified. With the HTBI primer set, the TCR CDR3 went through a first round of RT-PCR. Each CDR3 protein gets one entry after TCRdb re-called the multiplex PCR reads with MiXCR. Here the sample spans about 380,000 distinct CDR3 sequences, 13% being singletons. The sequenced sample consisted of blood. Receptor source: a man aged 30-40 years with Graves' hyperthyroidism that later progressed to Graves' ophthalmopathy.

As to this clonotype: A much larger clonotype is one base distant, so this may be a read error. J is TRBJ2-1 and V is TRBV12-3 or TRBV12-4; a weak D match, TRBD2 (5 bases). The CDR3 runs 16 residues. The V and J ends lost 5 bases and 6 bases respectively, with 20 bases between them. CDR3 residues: CASSPGSRVYTNEQFF. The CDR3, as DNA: TGTGCCAGCAGTCCGGGGAGTAGAGTCTATACCAATGAGCAGTTCTTC.

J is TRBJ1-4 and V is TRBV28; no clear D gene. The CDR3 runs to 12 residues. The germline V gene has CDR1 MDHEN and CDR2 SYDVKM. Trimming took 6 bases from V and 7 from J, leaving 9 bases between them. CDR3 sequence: CASRTHTEKLFF. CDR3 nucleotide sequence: TGTGCCAGCAGGACTCATACTGAAAAACTGTTTTTT. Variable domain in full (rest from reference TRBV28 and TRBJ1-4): DVKVTQSSRYLVKRTGEKVFLECVQDMDHENMFWYRQDPGLGLRLIYFSYDVKMKEKGDIPEGYSVSREKKERFSLILESASTNQTSMYLCASRTHTEKLFFGSGTQLSVL.

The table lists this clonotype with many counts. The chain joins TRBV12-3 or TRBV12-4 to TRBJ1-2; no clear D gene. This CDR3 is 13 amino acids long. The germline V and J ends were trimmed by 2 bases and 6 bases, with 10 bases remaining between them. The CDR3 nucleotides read TGTGCCAGCAGTTTATTAGTTCGGGATGGCTACACCTTC. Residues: CASSLLVRDGYTF.